What follows is one TCR beta chain and its context. As yet, its antigen is unknown. The data stem from a study of T cells in localized non-small cell lung cancer. Study-level findings and limits: Across samples, adjacent lung featured a median roughly 50 of the top 100 tumor clones. The greatest T cell clonality was found in uninvolved adjacent lung (higher than in tumor).

Trimming took 6 bases from V and 4 from J; bases not matched to a gene: 5. This CDR3 spans 15 amino acids. Looked up from germline, CDR1 is SNHLY and CDR2 is FYNNEI. Using immunoSEQ multiplex PCR, the repertoire was profiled, and TCRdb retains in-frame clones only, with some absent. The profile shows about 24,000 clones, about four fifths of them singletons. The receptor comes from a man aged 40 to 70 with stage II lung adenocarcinoma. The rearrangement uses TRBV2 and TRBJ2-2; 10 nucleotides line up with TRBD2. The sequencing used PBMCs, collected before any cancer treatment. The CDR3 here is CASRASGSGTGELFF. CDR3 in DNA: TGTGCCAGCAGGGCTAGCGGGAGTGGCACCGGGGAGCTGTTTTTT.